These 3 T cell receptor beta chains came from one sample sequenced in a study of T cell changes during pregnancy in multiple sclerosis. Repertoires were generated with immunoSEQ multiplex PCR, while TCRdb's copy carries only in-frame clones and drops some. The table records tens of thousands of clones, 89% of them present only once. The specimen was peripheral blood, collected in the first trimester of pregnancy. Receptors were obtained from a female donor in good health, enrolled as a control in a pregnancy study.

For the CDR3, the DNA is TGTGCCAGCAGCTTTATGGGGCAGGGTCAAGAGACCCAGTACTTC. This encodes CASSFMGQGQETQYF. This chain joins TRBV7-2 and TRBJ2-5; D is possibly TRBD1 (5 bases). The germline CDR1 and CDR2 sequences are SGHTA and FQGNSA. The CDR3 has 15 residues. V gave up 3 bases and J gave up 2 bases, with 13 bases separating them.

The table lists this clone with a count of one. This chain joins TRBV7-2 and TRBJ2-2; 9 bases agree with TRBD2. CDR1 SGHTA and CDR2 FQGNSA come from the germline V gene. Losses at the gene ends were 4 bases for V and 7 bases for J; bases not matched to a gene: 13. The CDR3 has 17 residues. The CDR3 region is CASSSKDGLAFIGELFF. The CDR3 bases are TGTGCCAGCAGCTCTAAAGACGGACTAGCGTTTATCGGGGAGCTGTTTTTT.

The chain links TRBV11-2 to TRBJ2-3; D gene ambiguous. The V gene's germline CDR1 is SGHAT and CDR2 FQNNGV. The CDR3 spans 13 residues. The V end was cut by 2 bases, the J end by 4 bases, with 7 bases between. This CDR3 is CASSLFSPDTQYF. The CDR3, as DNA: TGTGCCAGCAGCTTATTTAGCCCAGATACGCAGTATTTT. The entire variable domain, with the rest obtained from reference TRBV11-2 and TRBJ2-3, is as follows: EAGVAQSPRYKIIEKRQSVAFWCNPISGHATLYWYQQILGQGPKLLIQFQNNGVVDDSQLPKDRFSAERLKGVDSTLKIQPAKLEDSAVYLCASSLFSPDTQYFGPGTRLTVL.